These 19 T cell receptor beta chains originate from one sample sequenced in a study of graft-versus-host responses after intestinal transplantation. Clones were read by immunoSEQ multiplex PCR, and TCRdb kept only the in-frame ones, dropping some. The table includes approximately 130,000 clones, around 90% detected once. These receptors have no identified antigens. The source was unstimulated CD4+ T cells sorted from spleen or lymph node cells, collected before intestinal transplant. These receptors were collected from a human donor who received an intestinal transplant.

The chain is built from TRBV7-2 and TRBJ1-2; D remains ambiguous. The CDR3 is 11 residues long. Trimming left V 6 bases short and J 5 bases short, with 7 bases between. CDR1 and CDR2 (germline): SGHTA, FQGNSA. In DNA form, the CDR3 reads TGTGCCAGCAGTGTGGGTTATGGCTACACCTTC. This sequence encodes CASSVGYGYTF. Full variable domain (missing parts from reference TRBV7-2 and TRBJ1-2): GAGVSQSPSNKVTEKGKDVELRCDPISGHTALYWYRQSLGQGLEFLIYFQGNSAPDKSGLPSDRFSAERTGGSVSTLTIQRTQQEDSAVYLCASSVGYGYTFGSGTRLTVV.

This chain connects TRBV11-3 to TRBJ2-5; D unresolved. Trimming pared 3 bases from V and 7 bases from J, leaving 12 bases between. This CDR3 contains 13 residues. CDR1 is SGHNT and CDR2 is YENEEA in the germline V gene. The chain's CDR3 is CASSLDHPGTQYF. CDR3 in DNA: TGTGCCAGCAGCTTGGATCACCCCGGGACCCAGTACTTC.

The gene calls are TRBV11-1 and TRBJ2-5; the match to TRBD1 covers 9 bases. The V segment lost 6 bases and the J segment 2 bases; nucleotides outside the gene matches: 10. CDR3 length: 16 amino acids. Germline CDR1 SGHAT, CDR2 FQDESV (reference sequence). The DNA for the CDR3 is TGTGCCAGCAGTTCCCGGGACAGGGATTGGCAAGAGACCCAGTACTTC. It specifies CASSSRDRDWQETQYF. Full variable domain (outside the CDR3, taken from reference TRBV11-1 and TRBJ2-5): EAEVAQSPRYKITEKSQAVAFWCDPISGHATLYWYRQILGQGPELLVQFQDESVVDDSQLPKDRFSAERLKGVDSTLKIQPAELGDSAMYLCASSSRDRDWQETQYFGPGTRLLVL.

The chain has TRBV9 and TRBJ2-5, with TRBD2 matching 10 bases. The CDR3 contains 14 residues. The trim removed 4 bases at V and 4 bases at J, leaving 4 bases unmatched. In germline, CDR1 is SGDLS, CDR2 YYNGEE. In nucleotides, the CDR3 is TGTGCCAGCAGCCCCCGGACTAGCGGAGAGACCCAGTACTTC. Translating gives CASSPRTSGETQYF.

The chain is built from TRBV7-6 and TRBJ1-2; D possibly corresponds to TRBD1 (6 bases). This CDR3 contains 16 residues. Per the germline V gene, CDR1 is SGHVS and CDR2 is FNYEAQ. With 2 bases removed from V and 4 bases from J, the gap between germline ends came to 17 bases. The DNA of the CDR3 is TGTGCCAGCAGCTTAAGGGGCGGGGTGGGGGCCTATGGCTACACCTTC. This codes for CASSLRGGVGAYGYTF.

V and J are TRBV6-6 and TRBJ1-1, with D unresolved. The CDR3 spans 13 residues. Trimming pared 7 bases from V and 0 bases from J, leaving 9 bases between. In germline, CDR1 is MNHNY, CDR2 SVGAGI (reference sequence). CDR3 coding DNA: TGTGCCAGCAAAGGTCCGATGAACACTGAAGCTTTCTTT. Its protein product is CASKGPMNTEAFF.

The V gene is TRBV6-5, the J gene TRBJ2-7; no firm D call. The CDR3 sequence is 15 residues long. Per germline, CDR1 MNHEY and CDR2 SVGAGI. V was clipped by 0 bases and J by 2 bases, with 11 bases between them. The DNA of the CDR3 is TGTGCCAGCAGTTACTCGAAGGACGCGGCCTACGAGCAGTACTTC. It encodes CASSYSKDAAYEQYF.

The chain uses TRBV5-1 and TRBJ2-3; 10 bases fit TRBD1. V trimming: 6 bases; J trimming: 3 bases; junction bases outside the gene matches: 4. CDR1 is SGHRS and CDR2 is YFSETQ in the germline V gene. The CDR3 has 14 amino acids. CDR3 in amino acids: CASTSGQGTDTQYF. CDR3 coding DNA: TGCGCCAGCACCTCGGGACAGGGGACAGATACGCAGTATTTT.

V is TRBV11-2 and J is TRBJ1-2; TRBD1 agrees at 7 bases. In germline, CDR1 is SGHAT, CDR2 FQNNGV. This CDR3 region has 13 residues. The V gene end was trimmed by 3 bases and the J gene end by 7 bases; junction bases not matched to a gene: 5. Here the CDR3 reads CASSFDRDIGYTF. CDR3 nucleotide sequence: TGTGCCAGCAGCTTCGACAGGGACATTGGCTACACCTTC.

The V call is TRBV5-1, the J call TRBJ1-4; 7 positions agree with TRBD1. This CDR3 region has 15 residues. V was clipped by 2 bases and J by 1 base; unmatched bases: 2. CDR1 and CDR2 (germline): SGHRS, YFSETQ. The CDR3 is CASSFRQGTNEKLFF. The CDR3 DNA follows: TGCGCCAGCAGCTTCCGACAGGGAACTAATGAAAAACTGTTTTTT. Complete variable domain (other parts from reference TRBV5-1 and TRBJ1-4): KAGVTQTPRYLIKTRGQQVTLSCSPISGHRSVSWYQQTPGQGLQFLFEYFSETQRNKGNFPGRFSGRQFSNSRSEMNVSTLELGDSALYLCASSFRQGTNEKLFFGSGTQLSVL.

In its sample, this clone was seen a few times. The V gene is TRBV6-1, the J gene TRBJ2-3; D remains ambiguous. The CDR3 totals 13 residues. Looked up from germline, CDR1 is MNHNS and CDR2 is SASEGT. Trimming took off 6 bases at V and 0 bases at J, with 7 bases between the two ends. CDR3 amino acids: CASRASSTDTQYF. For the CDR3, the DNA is TGTGCCAGCAGGGCCTCTAGCACAGATACGCAGTATTTT.

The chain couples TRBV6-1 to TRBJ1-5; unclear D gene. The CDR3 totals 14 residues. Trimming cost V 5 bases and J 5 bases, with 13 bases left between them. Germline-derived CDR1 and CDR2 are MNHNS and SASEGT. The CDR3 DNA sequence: TGTGCCAGCAGTTTTTCAGCAGTGGATCAGCCCCAGCATTTT. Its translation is CASSFSAVDQPQHF.

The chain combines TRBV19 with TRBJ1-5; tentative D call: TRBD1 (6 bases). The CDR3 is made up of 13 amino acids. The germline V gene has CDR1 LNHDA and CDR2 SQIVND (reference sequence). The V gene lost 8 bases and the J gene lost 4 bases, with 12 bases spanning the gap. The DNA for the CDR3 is TGTGCCAGTGATGACAGGAAAAATCAGCCCCAGCATTTT. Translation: CASDDRKNQPQHF.

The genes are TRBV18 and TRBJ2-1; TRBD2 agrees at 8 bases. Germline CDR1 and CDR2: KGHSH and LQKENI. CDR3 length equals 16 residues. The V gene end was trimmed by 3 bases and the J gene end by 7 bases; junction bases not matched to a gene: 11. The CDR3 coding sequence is TGTGCCAGCTCACCCCCGGGGGGGCGCGTTCTGAATGAGCAGTTCTTC. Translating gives CASSPPGGRVLNEQFF.

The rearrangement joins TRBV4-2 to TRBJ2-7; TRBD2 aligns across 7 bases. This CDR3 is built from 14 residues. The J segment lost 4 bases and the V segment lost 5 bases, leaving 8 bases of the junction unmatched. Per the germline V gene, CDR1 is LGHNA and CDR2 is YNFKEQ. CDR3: CASSIERGTYEQYF. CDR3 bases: TGTGCCAGCAGCATCGAGCGGGGTACTTACGAGCAGTACTTC.

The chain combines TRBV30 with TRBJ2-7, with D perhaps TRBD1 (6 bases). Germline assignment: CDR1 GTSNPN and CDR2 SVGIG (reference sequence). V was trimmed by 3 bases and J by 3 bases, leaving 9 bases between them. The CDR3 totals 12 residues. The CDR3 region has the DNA TGTGCCTGGAGCGCAGGGGTCTACGAGCAGTACTTC. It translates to CAWSAGVYEQYF. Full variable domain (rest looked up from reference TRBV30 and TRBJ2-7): SQTIHQWPATLVQPVGSPLSLECTVEGTSNPNLYWYRQAAGRGLQLLFYSVGIGQISSEVPQNLSASRPQDRQFILSSKKLLLSDSGFYLCAWSAGVYEQYFGPGTRLTVT.

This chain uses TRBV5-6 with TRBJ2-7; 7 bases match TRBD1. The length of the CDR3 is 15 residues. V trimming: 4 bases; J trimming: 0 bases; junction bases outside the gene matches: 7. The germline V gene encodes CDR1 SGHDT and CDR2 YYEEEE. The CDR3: CASSTRQGNSYEQYF. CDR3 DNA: TGTGCCAGCAGCACCAGACAGGGAAACTCCTACGAGCAGTACTTC.

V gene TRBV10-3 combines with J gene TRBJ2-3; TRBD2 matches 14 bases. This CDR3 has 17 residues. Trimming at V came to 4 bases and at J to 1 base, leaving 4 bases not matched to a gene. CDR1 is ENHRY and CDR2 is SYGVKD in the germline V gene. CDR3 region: CAISAPGLAGGTDTQYF. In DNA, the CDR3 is TGTGCCATCAGTGCACCGGGACTAGCGGGGGGCACAGATACGCAGTATTTT.

CDR3 DNA: TGCGCCAGCAGCTTTCTTGGGGGGTACGAGCAGTACTTC. Translating gives CASSFLGGYEQYF. This sequence joins TRBV5-1 and TRBJ2-7, with D tentatively TRBD2 (6 bases). Germline values: CDR1 SGHRS, CDR2 YFSETQ. Trimming pared 2 bases from V and 4 bases from J, leaving 10 bases between. The CDR3 consists of 13 residues.